This passage covers 10 T cell receptor beta chains from one sample sequenced in a study of OX40 agonist ivuxolimab in advanced cancers. Preparation of the library involved the immunoSEQ multiplex PCR assay. The source is immuneACCESS, and TCRdb retained only in-frame sequences with V and J called. Part of the clones is not carried over; for the studies checked, unresolved V genes explain less than half of this, and the remainder is unexplained. The sample has approximately 45,000 clones on record, just under 95% of them singletons. Around 10% of the sample comes from the top ten. The sample was CD4+ or CD8+ T cells sorted from blood, taken in a trial of the OX40 agonist ivuxolimab. These receptors all come from an adult with an advanced solid tumor such as melanoma, head and neck, liver or kidney cancer.

The chain employs TRBV19 and TRBJ1-1; possible D gene TRBD1, 5 bases. This CDR3 is 14 amino acids long. The ends were cut back, 7 bases at V and 1 base at J, with 13 bases in the middle. Germline CDR1 is LNHDA and CDR2 is SQIVND (reference sequence). Here the CDR3 reads CASTSGAANTEAFF. CDR3 coding DNA: TGTGCCAGTACCTCTGGGGCAGCGAACACTGAAGCTTTCTTT.

The chain is built from TRBV27 and TRBJ1-5; weak D call: TRBD1 (6 bases). V was clipped by 0 bases and J by 0 bases, with 18 bases between them. Per the germline V gene, CDR1 is MNHEY and CDR2 is SMNVEV (reference sequence). CDR3 length: 19 residues. Here the CDR3 DNA reads TGTGCCAGCAGTTTATCCGGGGGGGCGTCGGTGGTTAGCAATCAGCCCCAGCATTTT. Protein sequence: CASSLSGGASVVSNQPQHF.

The CDR3 protein is CASSSQLRQGYNEQFF. CDR3 nucleotides: TGCGCCAGCAGCTCACAACTTCGACAGGGCTACAATGAGCAGTTCTTC. The chain links TRBV4-3 to TRBJ2-1; 7 positions match TRBD1. CDR3 size: 16 residues. Germline assignment: CDR1 LGHNA and CDR2 YSLEER. Trimming took 5 bases from V and 3 from J; bases not matched to a gene: 10.

V and J are TRBV7-9 and TRBJ1-1; D gene unclear. This CDR3 comprises 12 residues. Deletions cut 5 bases from V and 6 bases from J, with 10 bases between. Germline loops: CDR1 SEHNR, CDR2 FQNEAQ (reference sequence). In nucleotides, the CDR3 is TGTGCCAGCAGCACACTGGGCGCTGAAGCTTTCTTT. It is translated as CASSTLGAEAFF.

This chain uses TRBV4-2 with TRBJ2-5, with TRBD2 matching over 9 bases. The end of the DNA is better explained by TRBJ2-7, so the J call may be wrong. CDR3 length equals 14 residues. The germline V gene has CDR1 LGHNA and CDR2 YNFKEQ. The DNA for the CDR3 is TGTGCCAGCAGCCCCGGGCTAGCGGGACCCGAGCAGTACTTC. This gives the protein CASSPGLAGPEQYF.

The chain is built from TRBV9 and TRBJ2-5; 9 nucleotides agree with TRBD1. The germline gives CDR1 SGDLS, CDR2 YYNGEE. With 3 bases clipped from V and 4 bases from J, the junction kept 7 bases outside the gene matches. CDR3 length: 15 amino acids. The CDR3 DNA reads as TGTGCCAGCAGCGAGGGGACAGGGAGTGGAGAGACCCAGTACTTC. Translating it yields CASSEGTGSGETQYF.

The chain links TRBV19 to TRBJ1-2; 9 bases are shared with TRBD1. The CDR3 totals 16 residues. Per the germline V gene, CDR1 is LNHDA and CDR2 is SQIVND (reference sequence). V dropped 2 bases and J dropped 5; count of bases not matched to a gene: 9. CDR3 region: CASSIYGTGTKYGYTF. Here the CDR3 DNA reads TGTGCCAGTAGTATATACGGGACAGGGACGAAGTATGGCTACACCTTC.

The chain employs TRBV9 and TRBJ2-1, with unresolved D. The V end was cut by 0 bases, the J end by 0 bases, with 7 bases between. CDR3 length equals 15 residues. Looked up from germline, CDR1 is SGDLS and CDR2 is YYNGEE. DNA of the CDR3: TGTGCCAGCAGCGTAGCTTTCGGCTCCTACAATGAGCAGTTCTTC. It encodes CASSVAFGSYNEQFF.

The chain has TRBV7-8 and TRBJ2-3; the D gene is possibly TRBD2 (6 bases). Germline V gives CDR1 SGHVS, CDR2 FQNEAQ. The CDR3 totals 14 residues. Trimming removed 0 bases at V and 6 bases at J, with 10 bases between. CDR3 loop: CASSLAGSRDTQYF. The DNA for the CDR3 is TGTGCCAGCAGCTTAGCCGGGAGTAGGGATACGCAGTATTTT.

V and J are TRBV11-1 and TRBJ2-7; the match to TRBD2 covers 10 bases. This CDR3 region has 15 residues. V lost 3 bases to trimming and J lost 5 bases; unmatched junction nucleotides: 7. Germline assignment: CDR1 SGHAT and CDR2 FQDESV (reference sequence). CDR3 in amino acids: CASSLQGTSVDEQYF. CDR3 nucleotides: TGTGCCAGCAGCTTGCAGGGGACTAGCGTGGACGAGCAGTACTTC.